This TCR beta chain came from a study of T cells in Graves' hyperthyroidism and ophthalmopathy. The germline V gene has CDR1 SGHKS and CDR2 YYEKEE (reference sequence). The CDR3 runs 15 residues. The V end was cut by 4 bases, the J end by 8 bases, with 19 bases between. A few counts support this clonotype. Its antigen is currently unknown. Findings of the study overall: Researchers found most expanded thyroid clonotypes above 0.001 in blood as well.

Researchers amplified the TCR beta CDR3 regions from RNA transcripts. Researchers ran a first-round RT-PCR on the TCR CDR3 using the HTBI primer set. MiXCR was run by TCRdb on the multiplex PCR reads, yielding one entry per CDR3 protein. The sample gives about 350,000 distinct CDR3 sequences, around 15% of which show up once; about 20% is in the top ten. Source material: blood. The chain is built from TRBV5-5 and TRBJ2-1, with D perhaps given as TRBD1 or TRBD2 (6 bases each). The receptor was isolated from a woman aged 60-75 years with Graves' ophthalmopathy. CDR3 sequence: CASSPPATRGHEQFF. The DNA of the CDR3 is TGTGCCAGCAGCCCGCCCGCTACCCGGGGGCATGAGCAGTTCTTC.